This T cell receptor beta chain was captured in a study of CD8+ T cells in alopecia areata listed by TCRdb under 2018. Regarding the research as a whole: The treated patients took part in an open-label pilot trial in which moderate-to-severe alopecia areata was treated with oral tofacitinib at 5 to 10 mg twice daily. Patients stayed on tofacitinib for 6 to 18 months and then had 6 months of follow-up off drug so that delayed response and recurrence could be assessed. The study used high-throughput TCRbeta sequencing to examine T cell clonal expansion in alopecia areata, in both the C3H/HeJ mouse model and human patients. In humans, TCRbeta sequencing was performed on scalp tissue and on sorted CD4+ and CD8+ peripheral blood T cells from healthy controls and from patients with patchy or totalis/universalis alopecia areata. Biopsies were taken from tofacitinib-treated patients at baseline and again at 4 and 24 weeks into treatment, and several of those patients also had a later scalp biopsy. Scalp clonality was compared among normal scalp (n=4), patchy alopecia areata scalp (n=8), and alopecia totalis/universalis scalp (n=8). RNA was obtained with the PAXgene miRNA kit for fixed scalp, the miRNeasy kit for PBMCs, and the RNeasy kit for mouse skin. Amplification of TCRbeta CDR3 regions was done by immunoSEQ multiplex PCR using 35 Vbeta forward primers and 13 Jbeta reverse primers.

The paper's findings and limits, for the study overall: Compared with mice, TCR sequences shared between patients were less clear, possibly partly because of HLA diversity across the patient population. Resident alphabeta T cells in normal human skin are also sequenced, complicating scalp TCR repertoire analysis, unlike mouse skin dominated by gammadelta T cells. Higher clonality and more expanded CD8+ clones were observed in lesional scalp than in normal scalp, particularly in alopecia totalis/universalis, a finding suggestive of antigenic drive.

The receptor library was made with the immunoSEQ multiplex PCR assay. RNA was extracted from all samples and reverse transcribed into cDNA, which served as template for TCR sequencing. SuperScript III was used to make first-strand cDNA, primed with a 2:1 mix of oligo-dT and random hexamers. A synthetic immune receptor repertoire was used to measure amplification bias, and any remaining bias was corrected computationally. The paper's data handling went like this. Raw reads were preprocessed to remove errors, and CDR3 was defined according to IMGT conventions as the region from the conserved cysteine to phenylalanine. To get clonality, Shannon entropy was normalized by log2 of the number of productive unique TCRs and the result was subtracted from 1. CD4 or CD8 identity of scalp clones was inferred by cross-referencing scalp TCRbeta sequences with sorted blood CD4 and CD8 repertoires. What TCRdb holds here is the immuneACCESS table cut down to in-frame rearrangements. Part of the clones is not present; checked against another copy, under half of the missing clones reflect an unresolved V gene, and the others are unexplained. That table supplies the V and J calls and clone size; D and trimming were determined from the DNA. The sample data list roughly 170,000 clones, and around 60% of these were observed just once. The ten largest make up about 15% of the sample.

Taken with the paper, the label for time point translates to: baseline before oral tofacitinib. From alopecia areata patients, peripheral blood was collected along with lesional scalp punch biopsies. PBMCs were separated by density centrifugation and stained for CD3, CD4 and CD8, after which CD4+ and CD8+ T cells were sorted on a FACSAria. CDR1 and CDR2 (SQVTM, ANQGSEA) derive from the germline V gene. V loses 7 bases of germline sequence and J loses 2 bases, and the interval between the two ends is 15 bases. The CDR3, from cysteine to phenylalanine, totals 14 residues. This entry keeps only the CDR3 DNA: 42 bases, framed from base 1. About this clone: Its specific antigen is unknown. No clone much larger than this one lies a single base away; base qualities are absent.

The sequence joins TRBV29-1 to TRBJ2-1; the D gene is possibly TRBD2, with 7 bases matching. The sequence derives from a human donor with alopecia areata. Sequencing was performed on CD4+ T cells sorted from blood, taken at week 0. The DNA is TGCAGCGGAGAAAGGGGGGGCCCCTACAATGAGCAGTTCTTC. This yields the protein CSGERGGPYNEQFF.